The 22 T cell receptor beta chains below come from one sample, sequenced in a study of cytomegalovirus exposure and HLA in healthy donors. PCR amplification relied on 60 Vbeta primers (plus 13 Jbeta primers). Some clones are missing from TCRdb's copy, which holds only in-frame ones; the method was immunoSEQ multiplex PCR. The data hold 120,000 to 150,000 clones, with 75% to 80% observed a single time. The sequencing input was PBMCs. These TCRs come from a man aged 18 to 29 in good health and CMV-seronegative.

About this clone itself: The sample contains more than one DNA sequence encoding this CDR3. V is TRBV27 and J is TRBJ1-2, with TRBD1 as a possible D gene (5 bases). Per the germline V gene, CDR1 is MNHEY and CDR2 is SMNVEV (reference sequence). The CDR3 consists of 13 residues. Trimming pared 5 bases from V and 4 bases from J, leaving 11 bases between. CDR3: CASSPDRLYGYTF. The CDR3 bases are TGTGCCAGCAGTCCAGACAGACTCTATGGCTACACCTTC.

There are a few counts of this clone. The chain combines TRBV9 with TRBJ1-4; D not certain. The germline V gene encodes CDR1 SGDLS and CDR2 YYNGEE. V lost 2 bases and J lost 7, with 18 bases in between. The CDR3 extends over 16 amino acids. CDR3 sequence reads: CASSVVSRRFREKLFF. The CDR3 nucleotides read TGTGCCAGCAGCGTGGTGAGTCGGAGGTTCCGTGAAAAACTGTTTTTT.

V and J are TRBV2 and TRBJ1-5; maybe TRBD1 (6 bases). The CDR3 runs to 12 residues. The V end lost 5 bases, the J end lost 5 bases, and 7 bases lay between the germline ends. The germline CDR1 and CDR2 sequences are SNHLY and FYNNEI. The CDR3 sequence is CASSHRDQPQHF. Written as DNA, the CDR3 is TGTGCCAGCAGTCACAGGGATCAGCCCCAGCATTTT.

This clone occurred a few times. V is TRBV6-1 and J is TRBJ2-7; 9 bases are shared with TRBD1. The length of the CDR3 is 14 residues. Germline V gene lookup returns CDR1 MNHNS and CDR2 SASEGT. V gave up 4 bases and J gave up 5 bases; unmatched junction bases: 6. CDR3 coding DNA: TGTGCCAGCAGTGCCGGGACAGGGTTTAACGAGCAGTACTTC. It specifies CASSAGTGFNEQYF.

The genes are TRBV9 and TRBJ1-1; no clear D. CDR1 SGDLS and CDR2 YYNGEE come from the germline V gene. V was cut by 5 bases and J by 4 bases, with 15 bases left in between. This CDR3 is built from 14 residues. CDR3: CASSPPESGTEAFF. The CDR3 region has the DNA TGTGCCAGCAGTCCTCCCGAGTCCGGCACTGAAGCTTTCTTT.

The sample holds one count of this clone. The DNA for the CDR3 is TGTGCCAGCAGCCGATTTACAGGGCTGAATGAAAAACTGTTTTTT. It translates to CASSRFTGLNEKLFF. The chain uses TRBV14 and TRBJ1-4; D is perhaps TRBD1 (6 bases). This CDR3 is built from 15 residues. CDR1 is SGHDN, CDR2 FVKESK, per germline. With 4 bases removed from V and 5 bases from J, the gap between germline ends came to 14 bases. The entire variable domain, with the rest obtained from reference TRBV14 and TRBJ1-4, is as follows: EAGVTQFPSHSVIEKGQTVTLRCDPISGHDNLYWYRRVMGKEIKFLLHFVKESKQDESGMPNNRFLAERTGGTYSTLKVQPAELEDSGVYFCASSRFTGLNEKLFFGSGTQLSVL.

The rearrangement uses TRBV21-1 and TRBJ1-2; TRBD1, the table's D call, was not compared with the DNA. TRBV21-1 is assigned pseudogene status. This CDR3 contains 14 residues. The CDR3 reads CASAGFSVGDGYTF. The CDR3 DNA is TGTGCCAGCGCCGGGTTTTCTGTAGGGGATGGCTACACCTTC.

In DNA, the CDR3 is TGTGCCAGCAGCTTGGGGACTAGAACAGATACGCAGTATTTT. Translated: CASSLGTRTDTQYF. This chain connects TRBV5-6 to TRBJ2-3; 7 bases line up with TRBD2. Per the germline V gene, CDR1 is SGHDT and CDR2 is YYEEEE. Unmatched junction bases numbered 1, after V lost 0 bases and J lost 3 bases. The CDR3 runs to 14 residues.

This rearrangement joins TRBV29-1 to TRBJ1-1; 8 nucleotides line up with TRBD1. Trimming cost V 7 bases and J 3 bases; bases outside gene matches: 7. This CDR3 region has 13 residues. Germline V gene data show CDR1 as SQVTM and CDR2 as ANQGSEA. CDR3 bases: TGCAGCGCTGCAGGACAGGGATACACTGAAGCTTTCTTT. It is translated as CSAAGQGYTEAFF.

The CDR3 DNA reads TGTGCCATCAGTCGACAGGGGACAGATACGCAGTATTTT. Amino acid sequence: CAISRQGTDTQYF. The V and J genes are TRBV10-3 and TRBJ2-3, with 8 bases aligning to TRBD1. This CDR3 region has 13 residues. The germline V gene encodes CDR1 ENHRY and CDR2 SYGVKD. V was clipped by 5 bases and J by 3 bases; unmatched bases: 1.

The chain recombines TRBV5-1 with TRBJ2-5, with D possibly being TRBD1 (5 bases). V was pared by 0 bases and J by 4 bases, with 13 bases between. This CDR3 spans 15 amino acids. Germline CDR1 and CDR2: SGHRS and YFSETQ. Written as DNA, the CDR3 is TGCGCCAGCAGCTTGGATCCAGGGTCAAGAGAGACCCAGTACTTC. It translates to CASSLDPGSRETQYF.

The rearrangement joins TRBV6-1 to TRBJ1-5; no clear D. V was shortened by 4 bases and J by 15 bases, with 16 bases between the two germline ends. There are 12 residues in the CDR3. The V gene's germline CDR1 is MNHNS and CDR2 SASEGT. The CDR3 region is CASSASFEDSHF. CDR3 nucleotides: TGTGCCAGCAGTGCTTCTTTTGAGGATTCGCATTTT.

This chain links TRBV9 with TRBJ2-7, with D tentatively TRBD1 (6 bases). This CDR3 has 15 amino acids. Germline loops: CDR1 SGDLS, CDR2 YYNGEE. With 7 bases removed from V and 2 bases from J, the gap between germline ends came to 19 bases. The CDR3 loop reads CASRLRGNRAYEQYF. Here the CDR3 DNA reads TGTGCCAGCCGACTAAGGGGAAACAGGGCCTACGAGCAGTACTTC.

This clone was detected a few times. The chain employs TRBV4-1 and TRBJ2-7, with 12 nucleotides matching TRBD2. Trimming took 3 bases from V and 4 from J; bases not matched to a gene: 13. The CDR3 loop spans 18 amino acids. The V gene's germline CDR1 is MGHRA and CDR2 YSYEKL. The chain's CDR3 is CASSHYLAGGSGLYEQYF. The CDR3 DNA reads as TGCGCCAGCAGCCATTATCTAGCGGGAGGGTCGGGTTTGTACGAGCAGTACTTC.

This clone occurred once. The chain joins TRBV27 to TRBJ1-1; TRBD1 might be the D (5 bases). V lost 6 bases to trimming and J lost 4 bases, with 12 bases between them. The CDR3 spans 13 residues. Germline V gene sequence: CDR1 MNHEY, CDR2 SMNVEV (reference sequence). For the CDR3, the DNA is TGTGCCAGCAGCTTTCAGGGTATCACTGAAGCTTTCTTT. It is translated as CASSFQGITEAFF.

The chain has TRBV27 and TRBJ2-3; 8 bases agree with TRBD1. The CDR3 consists of 14 residues. The germline CDR1 and CDR2 sequences are MNHEY and SMNVEV (reference sequence). Trimming removed 6 bases from V and 4 bases from J; junction bases left unmatched: 6. The CDR3 here is CASRDRVYSDTQYF. CDR3 in DNA: TGTGCCAGCAGGGACAGGGTTTATTCAGATACGCAGTATTTT.

The V gene is TRBV30, the J gene TRBJ2-5; 8 nucleotides line up with TRBD2. The last part of the DNA fits TRBJ2-7 better; the J call may be wrong. Germline lookup yields CDR1 GTSNPN and CDR2 SVGIG (reference sequence). CDR3 length equals 17 residues. The CDR3 DNA sequence: TGTGCCTGGAGACCCGGGGGGGCCTTCACCAAATCCTACGAGCAGTACTTC. Encoded protein: CAWRPGGAFTKSYEQYF.

This chain uses TRBV25-1 with TRBJ1-1; D unclear. The CDR3 spans 11 residues. CDR1 and CDR2 from the germline V gene are MGHDK and SYGVNS. V was cut by 8 bases and J by 10 bases, with 14 bases left in between. This chain's CDR3 is CASLTGIRAFF. The CDR3 coding sequence is TGTGCCAGCTTAACCGGGATCAGAGCTTTCTTT.

V is TRBV11-3 and J is TRBJ1-1; D gene uncertain. Germline lookup yields CDR1 SGHNT and CDR2 YENEEA. The CDR3 totals 13 residues. Trimming pared 0 bases from V and 5 bases from J, leaving 7 bases between. CDR3 in DNA: TGTGCCAGCAGCTTAGATGGGCTGACTGAAGCTTTCTTT. Translating gives CASSLDGLTEAFF.

The J gene is TRBJ1-5, the V gene TRBV9, with D possibly TRBD1 on 5 matching bases. CDR1 is SGDLS, CDR2 YYNGEE, per germline. V was cut by 0 bases and J by 1 base, with 11 bases left in between. The CDR3 sequence is 16 residues long. The CDR3: CASSVEGRGSNQPQHF. For the CDR3, the DNA is TGTGCCAGCAGCGTAGAGGGGCGCGGAAGCAATCAGCCCCAGCATTTT. Drawing the rest from reference TRBV9 and TRBJ1-5, the complete variable domain is DSGVTQTPKHLITATGQRVTLRCSPRSGDLSVYWYQQSLDQGLQFLIQYYNGEERAKGNILERFSAQQFPDLHSELNLSSLELGDSALYFCASSVEGRGSNQPQHFGDGTRLSIL.

The chain has TRBV5-5 and TRBJ2-5; D might be TRBD1 (5 bases). CDR1 and CDR2 from the germline V gene are SGHKS and YYEKEE (reference sequence). Trimming pared 5 bases from V and 1 base from J, leaving 9 bases between. The CDR3 sequence is 13 residues long. The chain's CDR3 is CASSQGAQETQYF. CDR3 bases: TGTGCCAGCAGTCAAGGGGCCCAAGAGACCCAGTACTTC. Complete variable domain (other parts from reference TRBV5-5 and TRBJ2-5): DAGVTQSPTHLIKTRGQQVTLRCSPISGHKSVSWYQQVLGQGPQFIFQYYEKEERGRGNFPDRFSARQFPNYSSELNVNALLLGDSALYLCASSQGAQETQYFGPGTRLLVL.

The rearrangement joins TRBV5-1 to TRBJ2-5; 9 bases map to TRBD1. CDR1 is SGHRS and CDR2 is YFSETQ in the germline V gene. The CDR3 is 17 residues long. The V and J ends lost 0 bases and 4 bases, in that order; junction bases with no gene match: 10. The CDR3 region is CASSLAPDRGFRETQYF. DNA of the CDR3: TGCGCCAGCAGCTTGGCCCCGGACAGGGGTTTCAGAGAGACCCAGTACTTC.